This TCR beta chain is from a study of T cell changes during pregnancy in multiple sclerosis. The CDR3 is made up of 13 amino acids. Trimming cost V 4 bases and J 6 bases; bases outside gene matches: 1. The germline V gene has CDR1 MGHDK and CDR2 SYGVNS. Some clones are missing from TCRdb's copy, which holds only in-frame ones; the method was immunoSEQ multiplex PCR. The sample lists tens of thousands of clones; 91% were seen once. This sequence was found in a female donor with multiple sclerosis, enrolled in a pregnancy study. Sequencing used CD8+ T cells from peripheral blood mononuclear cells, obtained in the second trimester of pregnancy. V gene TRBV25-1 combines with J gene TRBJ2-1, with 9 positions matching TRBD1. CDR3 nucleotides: TGTGCCAGCAGTGGACAGGGGGTCAATGAGCAGTTCTTC. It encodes CASSGQGVNEQFF.